These T cell receptor beta chains were read from a single sample in a study of blood T cell repertoires in COVID-19. Assay used: immunoSEQ multiplex PCR; TCRdb lists only in-frame clones, some missing. The sample holds more than 150,000 clones, roughly nine tenths seen once. Specimen: peripheral blood. The receptors come from a man aged 70-80 years with active or convalescent COVID-19. Both conserved end residues are part of each CDR3. Each record gives: CDR3 protein, CDR3 DNA, clone size, V gene, D gene, J gene. A D gene is named only where the DNA matches it firmly. Size is stated for part of the rows, as once, few or many counts, or as a class when the clone is expanded.

CDR3 protein: CASRMDKNYGYTF; CDR3 DNA: TGTGCCAGTAGAATGGACAAGAACTATGGCTACACCTTC; clone size: NA; V gene: TRBV19; D gene: NA; J gene: TRBJ1-2
CDR3 protein: CASSKYSGGATDTQYF; CDR3 DNA: TGTGCCAGTAGTAAATATAGCGGGGGGGCCACAGATACGCAGTATTTT; clone size: NA; V gene: TRBV19; D gene: TRBD2; J gene: TRBJ2-3
CDR3 protein: CASSSQDRVYEQYF; CDR3 DNA: TGTGCCAGTAGTTCCCAGGACAGGGTCTACGAGCAGTACTTC; clone size: NA; V gene: TRBV19; D gene: TRBD1; J gene: TRBJ2-7
CDR3 protein: CASSSPRGVYEQYF; CDR3 DNA: TGTGCCAGCAGCTCCCCTAGGGGTGTGTACGAGCAGTACTTC; clone size: NA; V gene: TRBV11-2; D gene: NA; J gene: TRBJ2-7
CDR3 protein: CATSDFTGDTQYF; CDR3 DNA: TGTGCCACCAGTGACTTCACAGGGGATACGCAGTATTTT; clone size: NA; V gene: TRBV24-1; D gene: NA; J gene: TRBJ2-3
CDR3 protein: CASSPQDRGRQPQHF; CDR3 DNA: TGTGCCAGCAGCCCCCAGGACAGGGGGCGTCAGCCCCAGCATTTT; clone size: NA; V gene: TRBV16; D gene: TRBD1; J gene: TRBJ1-5
CDR3 protein: CATSDPIAVDYNEQFF; CDR3 DNA: TGTGCCACCAGTGACCCAATAGCGGTTGATTACAATGAGCAGTTCTTC; clone size: NA; V gene: TRBV24-1; D gene: NA; J gene: TRBJ2-1
CDR3 protein: CASREAGELSYNEQFF; CDR3 DNA: TGTGCCAGTAGAGAAGCGGGAGAGCTCTCCTACAATGAGCAGTTCTTC; clone size: NA; V gene: TRBV19; D gene: TRBD2; J gene: TRBJ2-1
CDR3 protein: CATSTQGAQPQHF; CDR3 DNA: TGTGCCACCTCGACCCAGGGGGCCCAGCCCCAGCATTTT; clone size: few; V gene: TRBV7-9; D gene: TRBD1; J gene: TRBJ1-5
CDR3 protein: CASSLGWSGRAGELFF; CDR3 DNA: TGTGCCAGCAGCTTAGGTTGGAGCGGGAGGGCCGGGGAGCTGTTTTTT; clone size: NA; V gene: TRBV7-3; D gene: TRBD2; J gene: TRBJ2-2
CDR3 protein: CASSEGDWANEKLFF; CDR3 DNA: TGTGCCAGCAGTGAAGGGGACTGGGCCAATGAAAAACTGTTTTTT; clone size: NA; V gene: TRBV2; D gene: NA; J gene: TRBJ1-4
CDR3 protein: CASSPSGQGLDYGYTF; CDR3 DNA: TGTGCCAGCAGCCCCTCGGGTCAGGGGCTTGACTATGGCTACACCTTC; clone size: NA; V gene: TRBV9; D gene: NA; J gene: TRBJ1-2
CDR3 protein: CASSQTGLAGKQFF; CDR3 DNA: TGTGCCAGCAGTCAAACTGGACTAGCGGGAAAGCAGTTCTTC; clone size: NA; V gene: TRBV6-5; D gene: TRBD2; J gene: TRBJ2-1
CDR3 protein: CAISESGGQGPYNEQFF; CDR3 DNA: TGTGCCATCAGTGAGTCAGGAGGGCAGGGCCCATACAATGAGCAGTTCTTC; clone size: NA; V gene: TRBV10-3; D gene: NA; J gene: TRBJ2-1
CDR3 protein: CASSLSGGVYNEQFF; CDR3 DNA: TGTGCCAGTAGTCTTAGCGGAGGGGTGTACAATGAGCAGTTCTTC; clone size: NA; V gene: TRBV19; D gene: NA; J gene: TRBJ2-1
CDR3 protein: CASDPGQGGLYGYTF; CDR3 DNA: TGTGCCAGCGACCCCGGACAGGGGGGTTTATATGGCTACACCTTC; clone size: many; V gene: TRBV19; D gene: TRBD1; J gene: TRBJ1-2
CDR3 protein: CASSQQLNYGYTF; CDR3 DNA: TGTGCCAGCAGCCAACAGCTCAACTATGGCTACACCTTC; clone size: NA; V gene: TRBV11-2; D gene: NA; J gene: TRBJ1-2
CDR3 protein: CASRVASGGQETQYF; CDR3 DNA: TGTGCCAGCAGGGTGGCTAGCGGGGGACAAGAGACCCAGTACTTC; clone size: NA; V gene: TRBV6-5; D gene: TRBD2; J gene: TRBJ2-5
CDR3 protein: CSVERRGTYTF; CDR3 DNA: TGCAGCGTTGAAAGGCGGGGTACCTACACCTTC; clone size: NA; V gene: TRBV29-1; D gene: NA; J gene: TRBJ1-2
CDR3 protein: CASSSRQRSNTIYF; CDR3 DNA: TGTGCCAGCAGCTCCAGACAACGATCAAACACCATATATTTT; clone size: NA; V gene: TRBV7-2; D gene: NA; J gene: TRBJ1-3
CDR3 protein: CASSESRTSGGSYEQYF; CDR3 DNA: TGCGCCAGCAGTGAGTCTCGGACTAGCGGCGGCTCCTACGAGCAGTACTTC; clone size: few; V gene: TRBV10-2; D gene: TRBD2; J gene: TRBJ2-7
CDR3 protein: CAWIGLGIPEAFF; CDR3 DNA: TGTGCCTGGATCGGACTGGGGATCCCTGAAGCTTTCTTT; clone size: NA; V gene: TRBV30; D gene: NA; J gene: TRBJ1-1
CDR3 protein: CASSLSKALDSYEQYF; CDR3 DNA: TGTGCCAGCAGCTTGTCGAAAGCGCTTGACTCCTACGAGCAGTACTTC; clone size: few; V gene: TRBV5-5; D gene: NA; J gene: TRBJ2-7
CDR3 protein: CASSLGQGKAYEQYF; CDR3 DNA: TGTGCCAGCAGCTTAGGACAGGGGAAGGCCTACGAGCAGTACTTC; clone size: NA; V gene: TRBV7-2; D gene: TRBD1; J gene: TRBJ2-7
CDR3 protein: CASSLQAGGKVYGYTF; CDR3 DNA: TGCGCCAGCAGCTTGCAGGCAGGGGGAAAGGTCTATGGCTACACCTTC; clone size: NA; V gene: TRBV5-1; D gene: TRBD1; J gene: TRBJ1-2
CDR3 protein: CASSLGDTGVGANVLTF; CDR3 DNA: TGTGCCAGCAGCTTGGGGGACACGGGTGTTGGGGCCAACGTCCTGACTTTC; clone size: NA; V gene: TRBV5-4; D gene: NA; J gene: TRBJ2-6
CDR3 protein: CASAGYGNTIYF; CDR3 DNA: TGTGCTAGTGCAGGGTACGGAAACACCATATATTTT; clone size: NA; V gene: TRBV12-5; D gene: NA; J gene: TRBJ1-3
CDR3 protein: CASTLLEGVNSPLHF; CDR3 DNA: TGTGCCAGCACCCTCTTAGAGGGGGTTAATTCACCCCTCCACTTT; clone size: NA; V gene: TRBV7-9; D gene: NA; J gene: TRBJ1-6
CDR3 protein: CASSRSGNDGYTF; CDR3 DNA: TGTGCCAGCAGTAGGTCAGGGAACGATGGCTACACCTTC; clone size: NA; V gene: TRBV12-3/TRBV12-4; D gene: NA; J gene: TRBJ1-2
CDR3 protein: CAISTRPTGGSTNEKLFF; CDR3 DNA: TGTGCCATCAGCACTCGACCTACAGGGGGAAGTACTAATGAAAAACTGTTTTTT; clone size: NA; V gene: TRBV10-3; D gene: TRBD1; J gene: TRBJ1-4
CDR3 protein: CASSPLGQAATNEKLFF; CDR3 DNA: TGTGCCAGCAGTCCCCTTGGACAGGCTGCAACTAATGAAAAACTGTTTTTT; clone size: NA; V gene: TRBV27; D gene: TRBD1; J gene: TRBJ1-4
CDR3 protein: CAWKKTGAGANVLTF; CDR3 DNA: TGTGCCTGGAAGAAGACAGGGGCTGGGGCCAACGTCCTGACTTTC; clone size: NA; V gene: TRBV30; D gene: TRBD1; J gene: TRBJ2-6
CDR3 protein: CASSQDSGRGSYNEQFF; CDR3 DNA: TGTGCCAGCAGCCAAGACAGCGGGAGAGGGTCCTACAATGAGCAGTTCTTC; clone size: NA; V gene: TRBV14; D gene: TRBD2; J gene: TRBJ2-1
CDR3 protein: CASSPRTGESGGYTF; CDR3 DNA: TGTGCCAGCTCACCAAGGACAGGAGAGTCGGGAGGCTACACCTTC; clone size: NA; V gene: TRBV18; D gene: TRBD1; J gene: TRBJ1-2
CDR3 protein: CASSLGGHITGELFF; CDR3 DNA: TGTGCCAGCAGCTTGGGGGGACACATAACCGGGGAGCTGTTTTTT; clone size: NA; V gene: TRBV5-5; D gene: NA; J gene: TRBJ2-2
CDR3 protein: CASSLRTSGSRDEQFF; CDR3 DNA: TGTGCCAGCAGTCTTCGGACTAGCGGGAGTAGGGATGAGCAGTTCTTC; clone size: NA; V gene: TRBV6-2/TRBV6-3; D gene: TRBD2; J gene: TRBJ2-1
CDR3 protein: CATSRVGQRPEKLFF; CDR3 DNA: TGTGCCACCAGCAGAGTGGGACAGAGACCCGAAAAACTGTTTTTT; clone size: NA; V gene: TRBV15; D gene: TRBD1; J gene: TRBJ1-4
CDR3 protein: CASSFDRDSGNTIYF; CDR3 DNA: TGTGCCAGCAGTTTTGACAGGGACTCTGGAAACACCATATATTTT; clone size: NA; V gene: TRBV6-5; D gene: TRBD1; J gene: TRBJ1-3
CDR3 protein: CASSHYQLGAAQYF; CDR3 DNA: TGTGCCAGCAGCCATTACCAACTTGGGGCTGCGCAGTACTTC; clone size: NA; V gene: TRBV3-1/TRBV3-2; D gene: NA; J gene: TRBJ2-7
CDR3 protein: CASSQDLYQPQHF; CDR3 DNA: TGTGCCAGCAGCCAAGATCTCTATCAGCCCCAGCATTTT; clone size: NA; V gene: TRBV3-1/TRBV3-2; D gene: NA; J gene: TRBJ1-5
CDR3 protein: CASSYSTGTGAGYTF; CDR3 DNA: TGTGCCAGCAGTTACTCCACCGGGACAGGCGCTGGCTACACCTTC; clone size: NA; V gene: TRBV6-5; D gene: TRBD1; J gene: TRBJ1-2
CDR3 protein: CASSLGGHPEAFF; CDR3 DNA: TGTGCCAGCAGTTTAGGGGGACACCCTGAAGCTTTCTTT; clone size: NA; V gene: TRBV28; D gene: NA; J gene: TRBJ1-1
CDR3 protein: CASSYPRTSSYEQYF; CDR3 DNA: TGTGCCAGCAGTTACCCGCGGACTAGTTCCTACGAGCAGTACTTC; clone size: NA; V gene: TRBV6-6; D gene: TRBD2; J gene: TRBJ2-7
CDR3 protein: CASSSVGTDYRQFF; CDR3 DNA: TGTGCCAGCAGTTCCGTAGGGACGGACTACCGGCAGTTCTTC; clone size: NA; V gene: TRBV6-2/TRBV6-3; D gene: NA; J gene: TRBJ2-1
CDR3 protein: CASSLKMEYTYEQYF; CDR3 DNA: TGTGCCAGCAGCCTAAAGATGGAGTATACCTACGAGCAGTACTTC; clone size: NA; V gene: TRBV7-2; D gene: NA; J gene: TRBJ2-7
CDR3 protein: CASSPNYYEQYF; CDR3 DNA: TGTGCCAGCTCCCCGAACTACTACGAGCAGTACTTC; clone size: few; V gene: TRBV18; D gene: NA; J gene: TRBJ2-7
CDR3 protein: CASSLVASGSYEQYF; CDR3 DNA: TGTGCCAGCAGCTTAGTGGCTAGCGGGAGCTACGAGCAGTACTTC; clone size: NA; V gene: TRBV7-2; D gene: TRBD2; J gene: TRBJ2-7
CDR3 protein: CASSLTGYEQYF; CDR3 DNA: TGTGCCAGCAGCCTGACAGGCTACGAGCAGTACTTC; clone size: NA; V gene: TRBV7-8; D gene: NA; J gene: TRBJ2-7
CDR3 protein: CASSRAGANEKLFF; CDR3 DNA: TGTGCCAGCAGCCGCGCTGGGGCGAATGAAAAACTGTTTTTT; clone size: NA; V gene: TRBV3-1/TRBV3-2; D gene: NA; J gene: TRBJ1-4
CDR3 protein: CASSQVVADRVSEQYF; CDR3 DNA: TGCGCCAGCAGCCAAGTGGTCGCAGACAGGGTGAGCGAGCAGTACTTC; clone size: NA; V gene: TRBV4-1; D gene: TRBD1; J gene: TRBJ2-7
CDR3 protein: CASSQESVRSGSYNEQFF; CDR3 DNA: TGCGCCAGCAGCCAAGAAAGCGTGCGGTCGGGGTCCTACAATGAGCAGTTCTTC; clone size: NA; V gene: TRBV4-3; D gene: NA; J gene: TRBJ2-1
CDR3 protein: CASSSSSGAYNEQFF; CDR3 DNA: TGTGCCAGTAGCTCATCTTCGGGGGCCTACAATGAGCAGTTCTTC; clone size: NA; V gene: TRBV19; D gene: NA; J gene: TRBJ2-1
CDR3 protein: CASSLSGGLNTEAFF; CDR3 DNA: TGTGCCAGCAGTCTCTCGGGGGGCCTGAACACTGAAGCTTTCTTT; clone size: NA; V gene: TRBV27; D gene: NA; J gene: TRBJ1-1
CDR3 protein: CASTAGTLLTDTQYF; CDR3 DNA: TGTGCCAGCACCGCCGGGACACTCCTCACAGATACGCAGTATTTT; clone size: NA; V gene: TRBV6-5; D gene: NA; J gene: TRBJ2-3
CDR3 protein: CASSYGWLIKNTEAFF; CDR3 DNA: TGTGCCAGCAGTTACGGTTGGCTTATTAAAAACACTGAAGCTTTCTTT; clone size: NA; V gene: TRBV6-2/TRBV6-3; D gene: NA; J gene: TRBJ1-1